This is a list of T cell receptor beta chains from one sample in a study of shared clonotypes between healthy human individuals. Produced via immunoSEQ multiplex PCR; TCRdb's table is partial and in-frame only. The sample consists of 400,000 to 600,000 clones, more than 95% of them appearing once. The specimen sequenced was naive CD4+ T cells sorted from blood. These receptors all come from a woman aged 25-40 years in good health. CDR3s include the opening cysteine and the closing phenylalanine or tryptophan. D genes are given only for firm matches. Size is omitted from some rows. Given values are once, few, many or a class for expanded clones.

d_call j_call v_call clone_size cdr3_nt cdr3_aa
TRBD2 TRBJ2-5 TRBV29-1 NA TGCAGCGTTGGACTACGACTAGCGGGAGAGACCCAGTACTTC CSVGLRLAGETQYF
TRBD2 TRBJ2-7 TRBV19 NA TGTGCCACCCGTCGATCTAGCGGCTCCTACGAGCAGTACTTC CATRRSSGSYEQYF
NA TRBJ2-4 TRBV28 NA TGTGCCAGCACCAAGGAGCGGTTAGCCAAAAACATTCAGTACTTC CASTKERLAKNIQYF
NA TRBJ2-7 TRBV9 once TGTGCCAGCAGCCCCACGGGGGTAACCTACGAGCAGTACTTC CASSPTGVTYEQYF
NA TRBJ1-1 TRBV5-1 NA TGCGCCAGCAGCGTACAGGTAGGAAGTACCGAAGCTTTCTTT CASSVQVGSTEAFF
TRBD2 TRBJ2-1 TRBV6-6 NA TGTGCCAGCAGTTACCAGGGGACTAGCGGGAGCAATGAGCAGTTCTTC CASSYQGTSGSNEQFF
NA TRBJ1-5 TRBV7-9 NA TGTGCCAGCAGCTCACTTGGGGGGGCCAATCAGCCCCAGCATTTT CASSSLGGANQPQHF
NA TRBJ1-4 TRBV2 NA TGTGCCAGCAGTCCGGACATCGGCGGGTCTAATGAAAAACTGTTTTTT CASSPDIGGSNEKLFF
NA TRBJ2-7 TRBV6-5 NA TGTGCCAGCAGTTACTCGGCCAGCGGATACTACGAGCAGTACTTC CASSYSASGYYEQYF
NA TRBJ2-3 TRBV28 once TGTGCCAGCGTATCCGGCGCAGATACGCAGTATTTT CASVSGADTQYF
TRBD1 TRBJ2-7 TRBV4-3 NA TGCGCCAGCAGCCAAGCACCGGGACAGGGTTCCTACGAGCAGTACTTC CASSQAPGQGSYEQYF
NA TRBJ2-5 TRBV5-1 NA TGCGCCAGCAGCTTCTATGCCCGGCGGGAGACCCAGTACTTC CASSFYARRETQYF
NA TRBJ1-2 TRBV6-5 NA TGTGCCAGCAGTGCTGACAGGATTAACTATGGCTACACCTTC CASSADRINYGYTF
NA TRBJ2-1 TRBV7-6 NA TGTGCCAGCAGCTCTACAGGTCATAGCTCCTACAATGAGCAGTTCTTC CASSSTGHSSYNEQFF
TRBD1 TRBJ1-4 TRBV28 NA TGTGCCAGCACCAGGATGATTGGGGACAGGGGTAGCGAAAAACTGTTTTTT CASTRMIGDRGSEKLFF
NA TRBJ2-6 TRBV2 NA TGTGCCAGCAGTGAAGGGGGTGCTGGGGCCAACGTCCTGACTTTC CASSEGGAGANVLTF
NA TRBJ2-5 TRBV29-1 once TGCAGCGTGACGGAGGGACTTCAAGAGACCCAGTACTTC CSVTEGLQETQYF
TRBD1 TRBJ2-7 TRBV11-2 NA TGTGCCAGCAGCTTAGGGGGGACAGGGGGCTCCTACGAGCAGTACTTC CASSLGGTGGSYEQYF
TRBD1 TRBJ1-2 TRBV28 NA TGTGCCAGCAGTTTGGGACAGTATGGCTACACCTTC CASSLGQYGYTF
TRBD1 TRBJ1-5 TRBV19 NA TGTGCCAGTAGTATCGCCCCCCGGGACAGTGGTAATCAGCCCCAGCATTTT CASSIAPRDSGNQPQHF
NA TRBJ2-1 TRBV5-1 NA TGCGCCAGCAGAAGGAGGGACAATGAGCAGTTCTTC CASRRRDNEQFF
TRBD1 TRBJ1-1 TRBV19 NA TGTGCCAGTAGAAAATCAGGGGGCCTGAACACTGAAGCTTTCTTT CASRKSGGLNTEAFF
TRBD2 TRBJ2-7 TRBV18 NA TGTGCCAGCTCACAATATGTGGGGGGGGACTACGAGCAGTACTTC CASSQYVGGDYEQYF
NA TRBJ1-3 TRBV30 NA TGTGCCTGGACTTGGAAGCCACGCTCTGGAAACACCATATATTTT CAWTWKPRSGNTIYF
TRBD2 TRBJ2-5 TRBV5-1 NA TGCGCCAGCAGCGCGGGAGTAAGGGAGACCCAGTACTTC CASSAGVRETQYF
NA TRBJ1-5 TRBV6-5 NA TGTGCCAGCAGTTACTATTTGGGGGACAATCAGCCCCAGCATTTT CASSYYLGDNQPQHF
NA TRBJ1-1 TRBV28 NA TGTGCCAGCAAGTGGGACAAAGGGGGGGGCACTGAAGCTTTCTTT CASKWDKGGGTEAFF
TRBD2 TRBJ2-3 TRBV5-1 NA TGCGCCAGCACAATGACTAGCGGGGCCACAGATACGCAGTATTTT CASTMTSGATDTQYF
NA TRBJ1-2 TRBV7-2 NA TGTGCCAGCAGCTTGCCCACCGGGCAGGCCAAGGCTTTCTATGGCTACACCTTC CASSLPTGQAKAFYGYTF
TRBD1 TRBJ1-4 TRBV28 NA TGTGCCAGCAGACAGGGGGGTGCCGCAACTAATGAAAAACTGTTTTTT CASRQGGAATNEKLFF
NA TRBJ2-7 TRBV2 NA TGTGCCAGCAGTGAAGCCAGTATCTACGAGCAGTACTTC CASSEASIYEQYF
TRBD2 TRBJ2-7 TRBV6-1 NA TGTGCCAGCAGTGGGACTAGCGGGGGCCCTCGGCAGTACTTC CASSGTSGGPRQYF
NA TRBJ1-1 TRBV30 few TGTGCCTGGCAGGAGCCCTACGGTGAAGCTTTCTTT CAWQEPYGEAFF
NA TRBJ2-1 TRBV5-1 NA TGCGCCAGCAGCTTATCACTAGTCGGTAACGTTGAGCAGTTCTTC CASSLSLVGNVEQFF
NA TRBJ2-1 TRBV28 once TGTGCCAGCAGTGGTTTTGGGCCCCCGCTCTACAATGAGCAGTTCTTC CASSGFGPPLYNEQFF
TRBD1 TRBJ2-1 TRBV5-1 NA TGCGCCAGCAGCCTCCGGGACAGGGGGTCTGGCGGGAGAAATTTTTCGGGTAATGAGCAGTTCTTC CASSLRDRGSGGRNFSGNEQFF
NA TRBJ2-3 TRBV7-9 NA TGTGCCAGCAGCTTAGCGGACGGGGCCGGCACAGATACGCAGTATTTT CASSLADGAGTDTQYF
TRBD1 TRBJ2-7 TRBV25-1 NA TGTGCCAGCAGAGACAGGGGTTCCTACGAGCAGTACTTC CASRDRGSYEQYF
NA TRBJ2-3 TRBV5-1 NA TGCGCCAGCAGCTTGGAATCGGGAGTTTCAGATACGCAGTATTTT CASSLESGVSDTQYF
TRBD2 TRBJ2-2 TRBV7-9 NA TGTGCCAGCTTTAGACTAGCGGGACACGGGGAGCTGTTTTTT CASFRLAGHGELFF
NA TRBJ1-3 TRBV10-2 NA TGCGCCAGCAGTGAGTCCTGGTCGGCCATCGCGTTT CASSESWSAIAF
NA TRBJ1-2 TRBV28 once TGTGCCAGCGACCCGGAGGACAGAAACTATGGCTACACCTTC CASDPEDRNYGYTF
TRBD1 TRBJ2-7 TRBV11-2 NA TGTGCCAGCAGCTTAGCTCCTCGGGACAGCCGCTCCTACGAGCAGTACTTC CASSLAPRDSRSYEQYF
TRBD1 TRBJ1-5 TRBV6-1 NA TGTGCCAGCAGTGAATGGACAGGCATCAATCAGCCCCAGCATTTT CASSEWTGINQPQHF
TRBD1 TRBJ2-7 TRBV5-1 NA TGCGCCAGCAGCCGTACCGGGACAGGGGGGCGGTTCGAGCAGTACTTC CASSRTGTGGRFEQYF
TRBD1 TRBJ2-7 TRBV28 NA TGTGCCAGCAGATCCCCGGGACAGGGCTCCTACGAGCAGTACTTC CASRSPGQGSYEQYF
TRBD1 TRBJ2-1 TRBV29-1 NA TGCAGCGTTGTGGGGACAGGGAGGCTCCGGAGCTCCTACAATGAGCAGTTCTTC CSVVGTGRLRSSYNEQFF
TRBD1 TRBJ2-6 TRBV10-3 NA TGTGCCATGAGGGACAGGGGGTCCGGGGCCAACGTCCTGACTTTC CAMRDRGSGANVLTF